This TCR beta chain came from a study of T cell changes during pregnancy in multiple sclerosis. The table came from immunoSEQ multiplex PCR; TCRdb's copy has only in-frame clones and leaves some out. The data contain more than 35,000 clones, about nine tenths of them singletons. Trimming removed 0 bases from V and 2 bases from J; junction bases left unmatched: 8. The CDR3 sequence is 16 residues long. Germline CDR1 reads SGHTS; CDR2 reads YDEGEE. The sample in question was CD4+ T cells from peripheral blood mononuclear cells, obtained in the first trimester of pregnancy. The TCR was taken from a female donor in good health, enrolled as a control in a pregnancy study. The chain couples TRBV5-8 to TRBJ2-7, with 7 bases aligning to TRBD1. CDR3 residues: CASSLGWTGRPYEQYF. As DNA, the CDR3 is TGTGCCAGCAGCTTGGGCTGGACAGGACGCCCCTACGAGCAGTACTTC.